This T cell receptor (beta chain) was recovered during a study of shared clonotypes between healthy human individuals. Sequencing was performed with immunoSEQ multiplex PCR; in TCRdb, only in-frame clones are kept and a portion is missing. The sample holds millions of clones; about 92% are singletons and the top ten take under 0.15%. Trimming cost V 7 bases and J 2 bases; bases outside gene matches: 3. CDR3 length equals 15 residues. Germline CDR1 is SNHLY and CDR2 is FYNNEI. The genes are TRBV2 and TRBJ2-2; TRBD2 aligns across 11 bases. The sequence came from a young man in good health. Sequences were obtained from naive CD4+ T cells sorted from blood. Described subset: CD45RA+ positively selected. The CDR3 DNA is TGTGCCAGCAAACTAGCGGGGGTTAACACCGGGGAGCTGTTTTTT. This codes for CASKLAGVNTGELFF. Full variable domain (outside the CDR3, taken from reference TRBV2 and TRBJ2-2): EPEVTQTPSHQVTQMGQEVILRCVPISNHLYFYWYRQILGQKVEFLVSFYNNEISEKSEIFDDQFSVERPDGSNFTLKIRSTKLEDSAMYFCASKLAGVNTGELFFGEGSRLTVL.